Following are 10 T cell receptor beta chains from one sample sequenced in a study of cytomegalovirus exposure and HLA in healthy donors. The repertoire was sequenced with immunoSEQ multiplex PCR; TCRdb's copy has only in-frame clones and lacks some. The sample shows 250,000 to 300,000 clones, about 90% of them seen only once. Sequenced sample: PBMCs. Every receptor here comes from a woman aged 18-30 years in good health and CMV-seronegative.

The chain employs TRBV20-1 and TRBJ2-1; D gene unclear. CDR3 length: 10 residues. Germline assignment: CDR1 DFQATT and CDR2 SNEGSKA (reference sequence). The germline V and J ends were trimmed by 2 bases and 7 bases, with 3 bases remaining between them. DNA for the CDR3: TGCAGTGCTAGATCAAATGAGCAGTTCTTC. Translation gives CSARSNEQFF.

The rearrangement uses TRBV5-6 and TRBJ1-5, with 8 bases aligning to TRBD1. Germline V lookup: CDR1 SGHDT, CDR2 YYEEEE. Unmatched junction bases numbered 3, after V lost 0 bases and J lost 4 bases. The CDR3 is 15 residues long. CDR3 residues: CASSLAGTGNQPQHF. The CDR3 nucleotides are TGTGCCAGCAGCTTGGCCGGGACAGGAAATCAGCCCCAGCATTTT.

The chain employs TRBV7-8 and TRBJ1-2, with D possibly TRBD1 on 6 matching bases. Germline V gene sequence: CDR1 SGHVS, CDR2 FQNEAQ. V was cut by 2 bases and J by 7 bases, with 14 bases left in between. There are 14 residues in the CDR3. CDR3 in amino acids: CASSLRAGEGGYTF. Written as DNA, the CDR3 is TGTGCCAGCAGCTTAAGGGCAGGGGAGGGTGGCTACACCTTC.

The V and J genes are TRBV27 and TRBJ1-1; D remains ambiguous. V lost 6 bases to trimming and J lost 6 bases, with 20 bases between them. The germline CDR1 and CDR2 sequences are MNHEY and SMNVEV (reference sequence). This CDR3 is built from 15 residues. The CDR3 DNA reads TGTGCCAGCAGACATCCGGGGTCGGAAATCGCTGAAGCTTTCTTT. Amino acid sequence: CASRHPGSEIAEAFF.

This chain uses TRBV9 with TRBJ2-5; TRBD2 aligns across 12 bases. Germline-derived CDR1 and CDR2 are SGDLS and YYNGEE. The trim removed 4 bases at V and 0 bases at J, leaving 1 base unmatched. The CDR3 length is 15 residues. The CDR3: CASSRLAGDQETQYF. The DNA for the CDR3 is TGTGCCAGCAGCCGACTAGCGGGGGACCAAGAGACCCAGTACTTC.

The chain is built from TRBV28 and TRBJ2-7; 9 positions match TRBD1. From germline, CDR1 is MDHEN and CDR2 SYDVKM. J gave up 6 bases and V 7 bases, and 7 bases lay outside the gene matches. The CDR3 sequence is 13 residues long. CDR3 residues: CASIVTGGLEQYF. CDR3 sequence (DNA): TGTGCCAGCATCGTTACAGGGGGCCTCGAGCAGTACTTC. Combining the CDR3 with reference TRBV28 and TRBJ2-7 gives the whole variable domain DVKVTQSSRYLVKRTGEKVFLECVQDMDHENMFWYRQDPGLGLRLIYFSYDVKMKEKGDIPEGYSVSREKKERFSLILESASTNQTSMYLCASIVTGGLEQYFGPGTRLTVT.

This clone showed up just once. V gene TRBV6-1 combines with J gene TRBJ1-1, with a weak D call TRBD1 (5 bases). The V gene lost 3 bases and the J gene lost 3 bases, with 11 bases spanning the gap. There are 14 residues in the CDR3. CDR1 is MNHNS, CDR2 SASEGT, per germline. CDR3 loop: CASSEFRVDTEAFF. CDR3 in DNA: TGTGCCAGCAGTGAGTTCAGGGTGGACACTGAAGCTTTCTTT.

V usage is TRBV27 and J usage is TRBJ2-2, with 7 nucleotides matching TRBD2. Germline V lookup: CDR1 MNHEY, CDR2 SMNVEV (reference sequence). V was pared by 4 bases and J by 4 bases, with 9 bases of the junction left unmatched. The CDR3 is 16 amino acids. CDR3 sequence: CASSSGTTLTTGELFF. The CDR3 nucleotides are TGTGCCAGCAGTTCCGGGACTACCCTTACCACCGGGGAGCTGTTTTTT.

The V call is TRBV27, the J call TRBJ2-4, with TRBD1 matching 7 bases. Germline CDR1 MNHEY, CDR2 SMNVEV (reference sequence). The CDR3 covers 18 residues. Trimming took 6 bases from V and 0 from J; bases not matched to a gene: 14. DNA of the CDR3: TGTGCCAGCAGACTCGTATACAGGGGCACCATAGCCAAAAACATTCAGTACTTC. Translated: CASRLVYRGTIAKNIQYF.

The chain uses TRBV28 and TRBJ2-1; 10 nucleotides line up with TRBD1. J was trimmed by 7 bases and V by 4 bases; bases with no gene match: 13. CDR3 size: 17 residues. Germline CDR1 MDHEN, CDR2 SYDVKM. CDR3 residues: CASSSQNRDRGFNEQFF. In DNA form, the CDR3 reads TGTGCCAGCAGTTCCCAAAACCGGGACAGGGGATTTAATGAGCAGTTCTTC.